Listed here are 18 T cell receptor beta chains from one sample, sequenced in a study of T cells after yellow fever vaccination. In TCRdb, the 5' RACE reads were re-called with MiXCR into one record per CDR3 protein. There are about 240,000 distinct CDR3 sequences in the sample; 6% to 7.5% occur only once, and over 0.65% lies in the top ten. The sequenced sample was CD4+ T cells sorted from PBMCs, obtained 15 days after the yellow fever booster vaccination. The receptors here all came from a man between 25 and 39 years old who received the YFV17D yellow fever vaccine.

At least ten counts were recorded for this clonotype. The gene calls are TRBV6-5 and TRBJ2-3; 9 bases match TRBD2. With 5 bases clipped from V and 8 bases from J, the junction kept 14 bases outside the gene matches. The V gene's germline CDR1 is MNHEY and CDR2 SVGAGI. CDR3 length equals 16 residues. CDR3 loop: CASSNRLTSGSGTQYF. Here the CDR3 DNA reads TGTGCCAGCAGTAACCGACTGACTAGCGGCTCCGGTACGCAGTATTTT.

This clonotype was seen a handful of times. J is TRBJ2-3 and V is TRBV7-8; TRBD2 matches 7 bases. The CDR3 runs to 15 residues. Germline CDR1 and CDR2: SGHVS and FQNEAQ. V lost 4 bases and J lost 0; bases outside the gene matches: 4. In DNA form, the CDR3 reads TGTGCCAGCAGCTCAGCGGGGACTAGCACAGATACGCAGTATTTT. Encoded protein: CASSSAGTSTDTQYF.

This clonotype was counted a few times. V usage is TRBV5-1 and J usage is TRBJ2-5, with 8 nucleotides matching TRBD2. Unmatched junction bases numbered 6, after V lost 4 bases and J lost 1 base. Germline V gives CDR1 SGHRS, CDR2 YFSETQ. The CDR3 sequence is 15 residues long. This chain's CDR3 is CASSAVAGTQETQYF. CDR3 nucleotide sequence: TGCGCCAGCAGCGCGGTAGCGGGGACCCAAGAGACCCAGTACTTC.

This clonotype appeared a few times. The rearrangement uses TRBV6-2 or TRBV6-3 and TRBJ2-5; 8 bases are a match to TRBD2. V shed 6 bases, J shed 5 bases, and the junction held 20 bases outside the gene matches. Germline V gene lookup returns CDR1 MNHEY and CDR2 SVGEGT. The CDR3 has 18 amino acids. CDR3 DNA: TGTGCCAGCAGGGGAGACCGACGGGGAAGGACTAGCTATGAGACCCAGTACTTC. Translation gives CASRGDRRGRTSYETQYF.

V and J are TRBV12-3 or TRBV12-4 and TRBJ2-3; 9 bases map to TRBD2. The CDR3 has 15 residues. V lost 2 bases and J lost 4; bases outside the gene matches: 4. The CDR3 DNA follows: TGTGCCAGCAGTTTAATGCGGGAGGGCGCAGATACGCAGTATTTT. Its translation: CASSLMREGADTQYF.

The sample holds many counts of this clonotype. V is TRBV29-1 and J is TRBJ2-5; 7 bases fit TRBD1. CDR1 is SQVTM, CDR2 ANQGSEA, per germline. J was trimmed by 2 bases and V by 6 bases; bases with no gene match: 3. CDR3 length equals 12 residues. The CDR3 DNA reads as TGCAGCGTCAAGGGACAGCAAGAGACCCAGTACTTC. Amino acids: CSVKGQQETQYF.

The J gene is TRBJ2-1, the V gene TRBV7-2; no clear D gene. V lost 1 base and J 10 bases, leaving 20 bases between the germline ends. CDR3 length equals 16 residues. Germline CDR1 SGHTA, CDR2 FQGNSA. CDR3 residues: CASSLDGRGNMREQFF. The CDR3 DNA is TGTGCCAGCAGCTTAGACGGCCGTGGTAATATGAGGGAGCAGTTCTTC.

This clonotype occurred a few times. The V call is TRBV11-2, the J call TRBJ2-1, with TRBD2 matching 7 bases. The germline V gene has CDR1 SGHAT and CDR2 FQNNGV. There are 16 residues in the CDR3. V trimming: 5 bases; J trimming: 8 bases; junction bases outside the gene matches: 15. The CDR3 region has the DNA TGTGCCAGCAGCCATGGGGGAAAGCGGGATCTTCATGAGCAGTTCTTC. Translation: CASSHGGKRDLHEQFF.

Many counts were recorded for this clonotype. J is TRBJ2-5 and V is TRBV27, with unresolved D. Germline loops: CDR1 MNHEY, CDR2 SMNVEV (reference sequence). Trimming shortened V by 2 bases and J by 9 bases, and 13 bases separated the two germline ends. The CDR3 loop spans 13 amino acids. The CDR3 loop is CASSLIPPAAQYF. As DNA, the CDR3 is TGTGCCAGCAGTTTAATCCCCCCGGCGGCCCAGTACTTC.

This clonotype was observed a handful of times. The V and J genes are TRBV29-1 and TRBJ1-1, with TRBD1 as a possible D gene (5 bases). In germline, CDR1 is SQVTM, CDR2 ANQGSEA. The CDR3 length is 11 residues. The CDR3 sequence is CTTTAGGKAFF. CDR3 nucleotide sequence: TGCACCACCACTGCGGGGGGAAAAGCTTTCTTT.

This chain joins TRBV21-1 and TRBJ2-7; the D call in the table, TRBD1, was not verified against the DNA. TRBV21-1 is a known pseudogene. CDR3 size: 14 residues. The CDR3 DNA sequence: TGTGCCAGCAGCAAAGGGACAGGGGATTGCGAGCAGTACTTC. Protein product: CASSKGTGDCEQYF.

This clonotype has more than one count but fewer than ten. CDR3 residues: CASSLSPGPYDEQYF. The CDR3 DNA reads TGCGCCAGCAGCTTGTCTCCGGGGCCCTACGATGAGCAGTACTTC. J is TRBJ2-7 and V is TRBV5-1, with D perhaps assigned TRBD1 or TRBD2 (5 bases each). This CDR3 comprises 15 residues. The V gene lost 1 base and the J gene lost 7 bases, with 18 bases spanning the gap. The germline gives CDR1 SGHRS, CDR2 YFSETQ.

The rearrangement uses TRBV10-3 and TRBJ1-5; no clear D. Germline V gene data show CDR1 as ENHRY and CDR2 as SYGVKD. The CDR3 is made up of 12 amino acids. V lost 3 bases to trimming and J lost 5 bases, with 5 bases between them. The CDR3 sequence is CAISDVDQPQHF. CDR3 DNA: TGTGCCATCAGTGATGTGGATCAGCCCCAGCATTTT.

The chain uses TRBV6-1 and TRBJ2-3; 12 bases align to TRBD2. V gave up 6 bases and J gave up 5 bases; unmatched junction bases: 6. The CDR3 consists of 15 residues. Germline values: CDR1 MNHNS, CDR2 SASEGT. The CDR3 coding sequence is TGTGCCAGCAGGCTAGCGGGAGGGCCGAAAGATACGCAGTATTTT. Its protein product is CASRLAGGPKDTQYF.

This clonotype was seen more than once but under ten times. The chain recombines TRBV20-1 with TRBJ2-1, with no clear D. Trimming took 4 bases from V and 5 from J, leaving 15 bases between them. Germline CDR1 is DFQATT and CDR2 is SNEGSKA (reference sequence). The CDR3 totals 14 residues. In nucleotides, the CDR3 is TGCAGTGCTAAGGTGGGGTCTAGGAACAATGAGCAGTTCTTC. It codes for CSAKVGSRNNEQFF.

The chain joins TRBV6-5 to TRBJ2-1; TRBD2 matches 13 bases. The CDR3 sequence is 18 residues long. In germline, CDR1 is MNHEY, CDR2 SVGAGI. V lost 2 bases to trimming and J lost 4 bases; unmatched junction nucleotides: 8. CDR3 amino acids: CASSYRTSGSGTYNEQFF. In nucleotides, the CDR3 is TGTGCCAGCAGTTACCGGACTAGCGGGAGTGGGACTTACAATGAGCAGTTCTTC.

This clonotype has ten or more counts. The chain employs TRBV4-2 and TRBJ2-5, with D perhaps TRBD2 (5 bases). The V and J ends lost 0 bases and 5 bases respectively, with 13 bases between them. The CDR3 is made up of 15 amino acids. Germline-derived CDR1 and CDR2 are LGHNA and YNFKEQ. The CDR3: CASSQDLRRQETQYF. The CDR3 nucleotides are TGTGCCAGCAGCCAAGATTTGCGGAGGCAGGAGACCCAGTACTTC.

The V gene is TRBV9, the J gene TRBJ1-1; D ambiguous. Germline V CDR1 and CDR2: SGDLS, YYNGEE. Trimming removed 4 bases at V and 4 bases at J, with 14 bases between. This CDR3 is 14 amino acids long. Here the CDR3 DNA reads TGTGCCAGCAGCCTAGAGTGGGATAGCACTGAAGCTTTCTTT. It codes for CASSLEWDSTEAFF.